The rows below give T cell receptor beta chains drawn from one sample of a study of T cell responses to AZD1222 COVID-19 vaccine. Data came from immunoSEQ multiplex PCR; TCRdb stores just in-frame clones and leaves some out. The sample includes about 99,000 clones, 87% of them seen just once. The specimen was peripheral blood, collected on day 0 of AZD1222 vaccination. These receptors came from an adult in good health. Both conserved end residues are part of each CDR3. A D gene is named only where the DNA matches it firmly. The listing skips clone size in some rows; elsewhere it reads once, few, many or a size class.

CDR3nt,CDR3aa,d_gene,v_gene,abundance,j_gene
TGTGCCAGCAGCGTAGTAGGGGAACATATCGCTGAAGCTTTCTTT,CASSVVGEHIAEAFF,-,TRBV9,-,TRBJ1-1
TGTGCCAGCAGTTCTCGAGTTTACAATGAGCAGTTCTTC,CASSSRVYNEQFF,-,TRBV6-5,-,TRBJ2-1
TGTGCCAGCAGCCGAGGGGGCTCGGGAAACACCATATATTTT,CASSRGGSGNTIYF,TRBD1,TRBV6-5,-,TRBJ1-3
TGTGCCAGCACCGGCATGAACACTGAAGCTTTCTTT,CASTGMNTEAFF,-,TRBV7-9,-,TRBJ1-1
TGCAGCGTTGAAGATCGGCGCAGCTTGAACACCATATATTTT,CSVEDRRSLNTIYF,-,TRBV29-1,once,TRBJ1-3
TGTGCCAGCAGCCGGACAGGGGGCGAGGGGGACATTCAGTACTTC,CASSRTGGEGDIQYF,TRBD1,TRBV7-6,few,TRBJ2-4
TGTGCCAGCAGCTTAGACGGGAGGGGCACAGATACGCAGTATTTT,CASSLDGRGTDTQYF,TRBD2,TRBV7-3,-,TRBJ2-3
TGCAGCGTCGACCGGGACTGGGGGTATGGCTACACCTTC,CSVDRDWGYGYTF,-,TRBV29-1,-,TRBJ1-2
TGTGCCACAGGGGGCAAGCGGGAGTCGCCCTACAATGAGCAGTTCTTC,CATGGKRESPYNEQFF,-,TRBV7-9,-,TRBJ2-1
TGCGCCAGCAGCACAAGGGCGGCAGTTGATTCACCCCTCCACTTT,CASSTRAAVDSPLHF,-,TRBV4-1,once,TRBJ1-6
TGTGCCAGCAGCTTGGTAGTGGGGGAGGCCAAAAACATTCAGTACTTC,CASSLVVGEAKNIQYF,-,TRBV5-6,-,TRBJ2-4
TGTGCCACCAGTGATCCGAGCTCCTACAATGAGCAGTTCTTC,CATSDPSSYNEQFF,-,TRBV24-1,-,TRBJ2-1
TGTGCCTGGAGCGGGAGATCGGGGCCGATCTATGGCTACACCTTC,CAWSGRSGPIYGYTF,-,TRBV30,-,TRBJ1-2
TGTGCCAGCACCAAATCCCGGGACAGGGGACCAGATACGCAGTATTTT,CASTKSRDRGPDTQYF,TRBD1,TRBV27,-,TRBJ2-3
TGTGCCAGCAGCTTCACTAGCGGCCAAGAGACCCAGTACTTC,CASSFTSGQETQYF,TRBD2,TRBV7-8,-,TRBJ2-5
TGTGCCAGCAGCTTGGGGGGCGGGAGCGATCAGCCCCAGCATTTT,CASSLGGGSDQPQHF,-,TRBV11-3,-,TRBJ1-5
TGTGCCAGCAGTTACTCGGGGACAGATTATGGCTACACCTTC,CASSYSGTDYGYTF,TRBD1,TRBV6-5,-,TRBJ1-2
TGTGCCAGCAGCTTAGGAGTCGCTGAAGCTTTCTTT,CASSLGVAEAFF,-,TRBV7-9,-,TRBJ1-1
TGTGCCAGCAGCTTAGCGGGCAGGGAAACTGAAGCTTTCTTT,CASSLAGRETEAFF,-,TRBV7-8,-,TRBJ1-1
TGTGCCAGCAGCTTAGCGCTAGGGGCCGGGGAGACCCAGTACTTC,CASSLALGAGETQYF,-,TRBV7-2,-,TRBJ2-5
TGCGCCAGCAGCCAAGATCGGGCAGCAACTAATGAAAAACTGTTTTTT,CASSQDRAATNEKLFF,-,TRBV4-3,-,TRBJ1-4
TGTGCCAGTGGGGGCACCGTCGGGCCCCAGCATTTT,CASGGTVGPQHF,-,TRBV19,-,TRBJ1-5
TGCGCCAGCAGCTCCATCCGAAACCTTTATGGCTACACCTTC,CASSSIRNLYGYTF,-,TRBV5-1,-,TRBJ1-2
TGTGCCAGAAGCCTACCACCGGGACTAGCGGGAGTGGTCTCAGATACGCAGTATTTT,CARSLPPGLAGVVSDTQYF,TRBD2,TRBV5-3,-,TRBJ2-3
TGTGCCAGCAGCGTATTTTCAGATACGCAGTATTTT,CASSVFSDTQYF,-,TRBV9,-,TRBJ2-3
TGTGCCAGCAGAACCCGACCTGGGAGGGGAAACACCATATATTTT,CASRTRPGRGNTIYF,-,TRBV7-9,-,TRBJ1-3
TGTGCCAGCTCACCCGGGGGGGCTCAGCCCCAGCATTTT,CASSPGGAQPQHF,-,TRBV18,-,TRBJ1-5
TGTGCCAGCAAACGGACAGGGTTCCTATATGGCTACACCTTC,CASKRTGFLYGYTF,TRBD1,TRBV6-5,few,TRBJ1-2
TGTGCCAGCAAGCCTCTGGGGGACGGGGGCTATGGCTACACCTTC,CASKPLGDGGYGYTF,-,TRBV6-4,once,TRBJ1-2
TGTGCCAGCACCGGGGGACTAGCGGGTATCTACAATGAGCAGTTCTTC,CASTGGLAGIYNEQFF,TRBD2,TRBV7-2,-,TRBJ2-1
TGTGCCAGCGCGCTTATACGGGGACAGGGTGGCTACACCTTC,CASALIRGQGGYTF,TRBD1,TRBV6-5,-,TRBJ1-2
TGTGCCAGCTCACCAATTACCGCGTACTCCTACAATGAGCAGTTCTTC,CASSPITAYSYNEQFF,-,TRBV18,-,TRBJ2-1
TGTGCCAGCAGGGGGGCGGGGGTTAACTATGGCTACACCTTC,CASRGAGVNYGYTF,-,TRBV25-1,few,TRBJ1-2
TGTGCCACCAGTGACTCGTGGGGCGGGAGCTACAATGAGCAGTTCTTC,CATSDSWGGSYNEQFF,TRBD2,TRBV24-1,-,TRBJ2-1
TGTGCCAGCAGCCAAGCCCCAGCGGGGGGTTCCGAGCAGTACTTC,CASSQAPAGGSEQYF,TRBD2,TRBV4-2,-,TRBJ2-7
TGTGCTAGTGGTTTGGCGGGTCGCTTGGTTGCTGGGGCCAACGTCCTGACTTTC,CASGLAGRLVAGANVLTF,-,TRBV12-5,-,TRBJ2-6
TGCGCCAGCAGCCAATTGGGGGGTAGCACTGAAGCTTTCTTT,CASSQLGGSTEAFF,-,TRBV4-1,-,TRBJ1-1
TGTGCCAGCAGCGCGACAGGGAGGTCGGACACTGAAGCTTTCTTT,CASSATGRSDTEAFF,TRBD1,TRBV9,-,TRBJ1-1
TGCGCCAGCCATTGGCTAGCGGGGGCTGGGGATGAGCAGTTCTTC,CASHWLAGAGDEQFF,TRBD2,TRBV5-1,-,TRBJ2-1
TGTGCCACCAGTGACCCAGGACAGGGCGCTAACTATGGCTACACCTTC,CATSDPGQGANYGYTF,TRBD1,TRBV24-1,once,TRBJ1-2
TGTGCCAGCAGGCTAACAGGGGGCAGGGAAGAGACCCAGTACTTC,CASRLTGGREETQYF,TRBD1,TRBV6-5,-,TRBJ2-5
TGTGCCAGCAGTTATTGGCGGGATTCCTCCTACGAGCAGTACTTC,CASSYWRDSSYEQYF,-,TRBV6-2/TRBV6-3,-,TRBJ2-7
TGTGCCACCTCGGGTGGGGGAGTTCGTTTAGATACGCAGTATTTT,CATSGGGVRLDTQYF,-,TRBV24-1,once,TRBJ2-3
TGTGCCACCGGCGGAGGGGCTAGCGGCACAGATACGCAGTATTTT,CATGGGASGTDTQYF,-,TRBV10-3,-,TRBJ2-3
TGCAGTGCTAGTGGGCAGGGATATAACTATGGCTACACCTTC,CSASGQGYNYGYTF,-,TRBV20-1,-,TRBJ1-2
TGTGCCAGTAACACAGGGGATGGCTATGGCTACACCTTC,CASNTGDGYGYTF,TRBD1,TRBV19,few,TRBJ1-2